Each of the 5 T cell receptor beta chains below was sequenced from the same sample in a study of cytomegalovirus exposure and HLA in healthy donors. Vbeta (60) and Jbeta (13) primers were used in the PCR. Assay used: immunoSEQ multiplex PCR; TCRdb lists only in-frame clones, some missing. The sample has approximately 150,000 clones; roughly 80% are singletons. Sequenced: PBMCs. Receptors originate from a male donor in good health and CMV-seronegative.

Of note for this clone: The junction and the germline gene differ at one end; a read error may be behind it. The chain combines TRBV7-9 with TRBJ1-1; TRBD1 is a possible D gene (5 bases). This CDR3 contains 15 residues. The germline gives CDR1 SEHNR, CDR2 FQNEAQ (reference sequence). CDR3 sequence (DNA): TGTTCCAGCAGCTTACTGGAGGGGATGAACACTGAAGCTTTCTTT. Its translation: CSSSLLEGMNTEAFF.

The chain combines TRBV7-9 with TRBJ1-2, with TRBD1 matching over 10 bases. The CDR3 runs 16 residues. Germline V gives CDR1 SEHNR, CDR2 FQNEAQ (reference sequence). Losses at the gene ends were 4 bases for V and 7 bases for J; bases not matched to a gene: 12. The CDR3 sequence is CASSSYQGQGIRGYTF. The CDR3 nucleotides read TGTGCCAGCAGCTCTTACCAGGGACAGGGGATACGTGGCTACACCTTC.

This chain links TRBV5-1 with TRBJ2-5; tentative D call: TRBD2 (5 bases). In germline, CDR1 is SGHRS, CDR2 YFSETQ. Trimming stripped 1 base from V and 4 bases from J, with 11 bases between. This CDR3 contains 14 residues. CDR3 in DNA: TGCGCCAGCAGCTTGCACCCGAGCGGAGAGACCCAGTACTTC. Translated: CASSLHPSGETQYF. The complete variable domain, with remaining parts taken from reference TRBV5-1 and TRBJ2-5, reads KAGVTQTPRYLIKTRGQQVTLSCSPISGHRSVSWYQQTPGQGLQFLFEYFSETQRNKGNFPGRFSGRQFSNSRSEMNVSTLELGDSALYLCASSLHPSGETQYFGPGTRLLVL.

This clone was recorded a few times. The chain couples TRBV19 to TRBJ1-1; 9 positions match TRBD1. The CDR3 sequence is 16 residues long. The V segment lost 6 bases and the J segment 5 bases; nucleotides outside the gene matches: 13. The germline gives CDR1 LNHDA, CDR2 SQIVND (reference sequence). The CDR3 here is CASRGAPGQGFTEAFF. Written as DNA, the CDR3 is TGTGCCAGTAGAGGGGCACCGGGACAGGGATTTACTGAAGCTTTCTTT.

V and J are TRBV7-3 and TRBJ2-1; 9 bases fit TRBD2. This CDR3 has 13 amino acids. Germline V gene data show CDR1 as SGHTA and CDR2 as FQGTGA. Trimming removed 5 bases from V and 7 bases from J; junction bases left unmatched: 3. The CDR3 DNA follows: TGTGCCAGCAGCCTCCTAGCGGGGAATGAGCAGTTCTTC. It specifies CASSLLAGNEQFF.